This entry describes one TCR beta chain. What it binds is unknown. The sample originates from a study of graft-versus-host responses after intestinal transplantation. At the level of the study: Following induction with anti-thymocyte globulin, all recipients were given tacrolimus and steroids for about 3 years.

This CDR3 comprises 14 residues. Germline CDR1 LNHDA, CDR2 SQIVND (reference sequence). Trimming took 3 bases from V and 0 from J; bases not matched to a gene: 1. Generated by immunoSEQ multiplex PCR, the TCRdb table keeps only in-frame clones and is missing some. The table has approximately 130,000 clones, approximately 92% seen once. The specimen comprised unstimulated CD4+ T cells sorted from spleen or lymph node cells, sampled before intestinal transplant. The sequence derives from a human donor who received an intestinal transplant. This chain links TRBV19 with TRBJ2-7; 8 nucleotides align to TRBD1. DNA for the CDR3: TGTGCCAGTAGTATGGGACAGGTCTCCTACGAGCAGTACTTC. Amino acids: CASSMGQVSYEQYF.